This T cell receptor beta chain is drawn from a study of HIV-infected children after antiretroviral therapy interruption. Overall study context: Four children interrupted treatment; four stayed on continuous treatment. For the interruption arm, samples span week 0 through about 3 years after study end.

As to treatment: PENTA 11 planned treatment interruption arm or continuous ART arm. A 3' RACE protocol on RNA, with unique molecular identifiers, produced the TCR library. TCRdb itself ran the 3' RACE reads through MiXCR, one entry per CDR3 protein. The sample includes some 40,000 distinct CDR3 sequences, approximately 7% seen only once; the top ten take about 0.91%. The CDR3 spans 14 residues. Trimming took 8 bases from V and 0 from J; bases not matched to a gene: 5. Looked up from germline, CDR1 is WSHSY and CDR2 is SAAADI. The clonotype was recovered from a pool of human donors with HIV. The source material was CD45RA+ CD4+ T cells from PBMCs, pooled from several time points, sampled from a donor given antiretroviral therapy, either interrupted or continuous. The subset here: naive CD4+ CD45RA+ CD45RO- T cells. J is TRBJ2-3 and V is TRBV10-2; TRBD2 matches 7 bases. The CDR3 loop is CASSGLTSTDTQYF. DNA for the CDR3: TGCGCCAGCTCGGGACTAACTAGCACAGATACGCAGTATTTT.